Given below is one T cell receptor (beta chain) in context. Its antigen is currently unknown. The sample belongs to a study of T-cell reconstitution after alpha-beta-depleted transplantation in children. Study conclusions and caveats: Approximately two months post-transplant, alpha-beta T cells reportedly originated from several hundred expanded graft clones. When one year had passed after transplant, most T-cell counts and diversity came from newly produced T cells.

As it was prepared, the TCRbeta library received unique molecular identifiers. TCRdb passed the PCR reads through MiXCR, listing each CDR3 protein once. Among roughly 200,000 distinct CDR3 sequences listed, about 11% were seen once. CDR3 length: 13 residues. V lost 4 bases, J lost 5 bases, and 10 bases lay in between. The germline CDR1 and CDR2 sequences are SGHRS and YFSETQ. The V call is TRBV5-1, the J call TRBJ2-1; either TRBD1 or TRBD2 may fit D (6 bases each). The sample here was PBMCs, taken before TCRalphabeta/CD19-depleted stem cell transplant. The source is a child less than two years old with acute myeloid leukemia, due to receive a stem cell transplant. CDR3 in amino acids: CASSVEGDNEQFF. The CDR3 region has the DNA TGCGCCAGCAGCGTGGAGGGGGACAATGAGCAGTTCTTC. The entire variable domain, with the rest obtained from reference TRBV5-1 and TRBJ2-1, is as follows: KAGVTQTPRYLIKTRGQQVTLSCSPISGHRSVSWYQQTPGQGLQFLFEYFSETQRNKGNFPGRFSGRQFSNSRSEMNVSTLELGDSALYLCASSVEGDNEQFFGPGTRLTVL.